These T cell receptor beta chains were read from a single sample in a study of CD8 T cells in ankylosing spondylitis. TCRdb processed the 5' RACE reads anew with MiXCR; each CDR3 protein has one entry. The sample lists 700,000 to 850,000 distinct CDR3 sequences, over 9.5% occurring once. The sample consisted of blood, either unsorted or a sorted T cell fraction (not recorded which). The receptors shown here come from a male donor with ankylosing spondylitis. The CDR3 runs from the conserved cysteine through the conserved F or W.

V,J,CDR3
TRBV29-1,TRBJ2-3,CSHAGITDTQYF
TRBV29-1,TRBJ1-6,CSVGTGLNSPLHF
TRBV29-1,TRBJ2-7,CSVEPRPGEQYF
TRBV20-1,TRBJ2-2,CSARDPSANTGELFF
TRBV7-2,TRBJ1-5,CASSITTVEPQHF
TRBV5-1,TRBJ2-5,CASSSNVGKETQYF
TRBV5-5,TRBJ1-6,CASSLGAPGNYNSPLHF
TRBV5-1,TRBJ2-2,CASSLAGVVDTGELFF
TRBV5-5,TRBJ2-7,CASSQEGQGDEQYF
TRBV6-2/TRBV6-3,TRBJ2-5,CASSDRGKTQYF
TRBV12-3/TRBV12-4,TRBJ2-3,CASSPDLAGTDTQYF